Listed here are 18 T cell receptor beta chains from one sample, sequenced in a study of T cells in women clearing cervical HPV infection. The method was immunoSEQ multiplex PCR; TCRdb's version includes in-frame clones alone and lacks a portion of them. The sample spans about 16,000 clones; the ten largest clones claim roughly 10%. What was sequenced was blood buffy coat. The source is a woman aged 18-70 years with a cervical HPV16 infection that either progressed to CIN3+ or cleared (not recorded which).

A note on this clone: The read ends 3 residues before the CDR3 terminus; that terminus is restored from the germline J gene. This chain connects TRBV20-1 to TRBJ2-1; 12 nucleotides line up with TRBD2. The trim removed 0 bases at V and 5 bases at J, leaving 2 bases unmatched. Looked up from germline, CDR1 is DFQATT and CDR2 is SNEGSKA (reference sequence). This CDR3 is 15 amino acids long. CDR3 residues: CSARDTSGRNNEQFF. CDR3 bases read: TGCAGTGCTAGAGATACTAGCGGGAGGAACAATGAG.

With regard to this clone: The read ends 3 residues shy of where the CDR3 ends; the end is completed using the germline J gene. The chain couples TRBV19 to TRBJ2-3, with D perhaps given as TRBD1 or TRBD2 (5 bases each). Germline assignment: CDR1 LNHDA and CDR2 SQIVND (reference sequence). There are 17 residues in the CDR3. CDR3 region: CASSGVSGIGIDQPQYF. The DNA read from the CDR3 is TGTGCCAGTAGTGGTGTCTCAGGGATCGGGATTGACCAGCCG.

In regard to this clone: The CDR3 goes on 3 residues after the read ends, and that part is filled in from the germline J gene. This sequence joins TRBV20-1 and TRBJ2-3; 9 bases align to TRBD1. The germline V gene has CDR1 DFQATT and CDR2 SNEGSKA (reference sequence). CDR3 size: 15 residues. The CDR3 DNA, read in part, is TGCAGTGCTGCCACCGGGACAGGGATTCAAGAGACG. Translating it yields CSAATGTGIQET. The full CDR3 reads CSAATGTGIQETQYF.

In regard to this clone: The read ends 3 residues before the CDR3 terminus; that terminus is restored from the germline J gene. The chain uses TRBV10-1 and TRBJ1-1; 8 bases agree with TRBD1. CDR3 size: 12 residues. Germline V lookup: CDR1 WNHNN, CDR2 SYGVQD (reference sequence). The ends lost 6 bases at V and 7 bases at J; junction bases unmatched: 4. The CDR3 loop is CASSLGTGEAFF. The DNA read from the CDR3 is TGCGCCAGCAGCCTCGGGACAGGTGAA.

As regards this clone: The read terminates 3 residues before the CDR3 end, so the remaining end is supplied by the germline J gene. The J gene is TRBJ2-3, the V gene TRBV20-1; D is possibly TRBD2 (6 bases). Germline lookup yields CDR1 DFQATT and CDR2 SNEGSKA (reference sequence). This CDR3 has 14 residues. The CDR3 region is CSARPIAEGKTQYF. The sequenced part of the CDR3 DNA is TGCAGTGCTAGACCTATAGCGGAAGGGAAGACG.

A note on this clone: The sequence runs out 3 residues before the end of the CDR3; the remainder is reconstructed from the germline J gene. The chain is built from TRBV6-1 and TRBJ1-2; D possibly corresponds to TRBD1 (6 bases). CDR1 and CDR2 (germline): MNHNS, SASEGT. The CDR3 length is 12 residues. The CDR3 loop is CASSAGVSGYTF. CDR3 bases read: TGTGCCAGCAGTGCAGGGGTGAGCGGC.

Regarding this clone: The read comes to an end 3 residues before the CDR3 does, leaving the germline J gene to fill in the end. The genes are TRBV5-1 and TRBJ2-5, with D perhaps matching TRBD1 (6 bases). The CDR3 has 13 residues. The germline V gene encodes CDR1 SGHRS and CDR2 YFSETQ. CDR3 sequence: CASRIQGTDTQYF. The sequenced CDR3 bases are TGCGCCAGCAGGATACAGGGCACAGATACC. Filled out from reference TRBV5-1 and TRBJ2-5, the complete variable domain reads KAGVTQTPRYLIKTRGQQVTLSCSPISGHRSVSWYQQTPGQGLQFLFEYFSETQRNKGNFPGRFSGRQFSNSRSEMNVSTLELGDSALYLCASRIQGTDTQYFGPGTRLLVL.

Regarding this clone: The CDR3 end lies 3 residues beyond the end of the read and is filled in from the germline J gene. The chain carries TRBV7-7 and TRBJ2-3; TRBD1 might be the D (6 bases). V gave up 5 bases and J gave up 5 bases, with 11 bases separating them. This CDR3 contains 13 residues. Germline CDR1 reads SSHAT; CDR2 reads FNYEAQ (reference sequence). The DNA read from the CDR3 is TGTGCCAGCAGCCCCAGGGGTGTAGATACG. Protein sequence: CASSPRGVDT. The entire CDR3 is CASSPRGVDTQYF. The full variable domain, completed using reference TRBV7-7 and TRBJ2-3, is GAGVSQSPRYKVTKRGQDVTLRCDPISSHATLYWYQQALGQGPEFLTYFNYEAQPDKSGLPSDRFSAERPEGSISTLTIQRTEQRDSAMYRCASSPRGVDTQYFGPGTRLTVL.

Worth noting for this clone: The read comes to an end 3 residues before the CDR3 does, leaving the germline J gene to fill in the end. The chain recombines TRBV4-2 with TRBJ2-3; possible D gene TRBD2, 5 bases. The germline V and J ends were trimmed by 4 bases and 5 bases, with 16 bases remaining between them. Germline assignment: CDR1 LGHNA and CDR2 YNFKEQ. The CDR3 has 15 amino acids. CDR3 DNA, as far as it was read: TGTGCCAGCAGCCGAGCGGACCCCCCTGGAGATACG. Translated, it gives CASSRADPPGDT. The full CDR3 reads CASSRADPPGDTQYF.

In regard to this clone: The missing CDR3 end, 3 residues past where the read stops, is filled in from the germline J gene. The gene calls are TRBV5-1 and TRBJ2-1; 10 positions match TRBD2. The CDR3 sequence is 16 residues long. Germline CDR1 SGHRS, CDR2 YFSETQ. V was pared by 4 bases and J by 8 bases, with 12 bases of the junction left unmatched. This CDR3 reads CASSASGSGRADEQFF. Incomplete CDR3 DNA: TGCGCCAGCAGCGCGTCTGGGAGCGGGAGGGCGGATGAG.

Comments on this clone: From the germline J gene comes the end of the CDR3, since the read stops 3 residues before it. This sequence joins TRBV5-5 and TRBJ2-7; the D is unclear. Germline V gene lookup returns CDR1 SGHKS and CDR2 YYEKEE (reference sequence). The CDR3 consists of 15 residues. The V and J ends lost 0 bases and 0 bases respectively, with 10 bases between them. The CDR3: CASSLDGSSSYEQYF. The part of the CDR3 DNA that was read is TGTGCCAGCAGCTTGGATGGCTCCAGCTCCTACGAG.

A remark on this clone: The DNA ends 3 residues before the CDR3 does, and the rest of the CDR3 is filled in from the germline J gene. The genes are TRBV7-3 and TRBJ1-1; tentatively, D is TRBD1 (5 bases). Germline CDR1 is SGHTA and CDR2 is FQGTGA. CDR3 size: 14 residues. The CDR3 sequence is CASSLNGLTQGAFF. CDR3 DNA, as far as it was read: TGTGCCAGCAGCTTAAACGGCCTCACCCAGGGA.

Note on this clone: From the germline J gene comes the end of the CDR3, since the read stops 3 residues before it. The chain joins TRBV20-1 to TRBJ2-1, with TRBD2 matching over 9 bases. Germline values: CDR1 DFQATT, CDR2 SNEGSKA (reference sequence). This CDR3 spans 16 amino acids. The V gene end was trimmed by 3 bases and the J gene end by 7 bases; junction bases not matched to a gene: 13. CDR3: CSASSAGGSATNEQFF. The covered CDR3 bases are TGCAGTGCTAGCTCGGCGGGGGGGTCCGCGACGAATGAG.

Remarks on this clone: With the read ending 3 residues before the CDR3 end, the germline J gene is used to fill in that end. The gene calls are TRBV7-9 and TRBJ2-3, with TRBD1 as a possible D gene (5 bases). The germline V gene encodes CDR1 SEHNR and CDR2 FQNEAQ (reference sequence). V was shortened by 5 bases and J by 6 bases, with 9 bases between the two germline ends. This CDR3 is built from 12 residues. The covered CDR3 bases are TGTGCCAGCAGCCCCCCAGGGGATACG. It encodes CASSPPGDT. The entire CDR3 protein reads CASSPPGDTQYF.

As concerns this clone: The CDR3 goes on 3 residues after the read ends, and that part is filled in from the germline J gene. The chain has TRBV6-2 or TRBV6-3 and TRBJ2-5, with 10 nucleotides matching TRBD2. This CDR3 spans 15 amino acids. J gave up 1 base and V 2 bases, and 1 base lay outside the gene matches. Per germline, CDR1 MNHEY and CDR2 SVGEGT. CDR3: CASSYGLAVQETQYF. The DNA read from the CDR3 is TGTGCCAGCAGTTACGGACTAGCGGTCCAAGAGACC.

Remarks on this clone: The missing CDR3 end, 3 residues past where the read stops, is filled in from the germline J gene. The chain employs TRBV18 and TRBJ2-1; unclear D gene. This CDR3 spans 14 amino acids. Germline V gives CDR1 KGHSH, CDR2 LQKENI. Trimming left V 6 bases short and J 4 bases short, with 13 bases between. The CDR3 sequence is CASSSSGTYNEQFF. Incomplete CDR3 DNA: TGTGCCAGCTCGTCCAGTGGTACATACAATGAG.

Details on this clone: The read falls 3 residues short of the CDR3 end, and the missing part is taken from the germline J gene. This chain uses TRBV18 with TRBJ1-2; 7 nucleotides match TRBD1. The length of the CDR3 is 13 residues. Germline CDR1 and CDR2: KGHSH and LQKENI. The CDR3 sequence is CASSPAGQDDYTF. The CDR3 DNA, read in part, is TGTGCCAGCTCACCGGCCGGACAGGACGAC.

As for this clone: From the germline J gene comes the end of the CDR3, since the read stops 3 residues before it. This chain connects TRBV12-3 or TRBV12-4 to TRBJ2-1; 8 bases are shared with TRBD2. The CDR3 is made up of 17 amino acids. The V segment lost 5 bases and the J segment 9 bases; nucleotides outside the gene matches: 18. The CDR3 here is CASSPFLGSGRIPEQFF. CDR3 bases read: TGTGCCAGCAGTCCCTTCTTAGGGAGCGGGAGAATACCTGAG.